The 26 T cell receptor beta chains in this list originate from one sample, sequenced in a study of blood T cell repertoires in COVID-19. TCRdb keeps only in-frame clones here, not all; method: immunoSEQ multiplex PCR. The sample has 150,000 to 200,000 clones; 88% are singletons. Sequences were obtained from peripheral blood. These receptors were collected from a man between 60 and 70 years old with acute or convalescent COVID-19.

This CDR3 is CASSSTGFNEQFF. In DNA, the CDR3 is TGTGCCAGCAGCTCGACAGGGTTTAATGAGCAGTTCTTC. V is TRBV7-3 and J is TRBJ2-1; 7 positions match TRBD1. The CDR3 covers 13 residues. Germline values: CDR1 SGHTA, CDR2 FQGTGA. The trim removed 4 bases at V and 7 bases at J, leaving 4 bases unmatched.

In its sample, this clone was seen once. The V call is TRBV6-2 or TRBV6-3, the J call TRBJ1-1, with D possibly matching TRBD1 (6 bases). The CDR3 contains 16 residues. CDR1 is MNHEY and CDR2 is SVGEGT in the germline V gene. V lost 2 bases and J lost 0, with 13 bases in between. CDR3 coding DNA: TGTGCCAGCAGTTACCGGGGGGGCGCGATGAACACTGAAGCTTTCTTT. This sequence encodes CASSYRGGAMNTEAFF.

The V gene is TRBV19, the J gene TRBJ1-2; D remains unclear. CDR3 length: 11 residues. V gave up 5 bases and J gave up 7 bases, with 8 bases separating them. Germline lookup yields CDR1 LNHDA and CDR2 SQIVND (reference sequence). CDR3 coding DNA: TGTGCCAGTAGTCTGAACGGTGGCTACACCTTC. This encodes CASSLNGGYTF. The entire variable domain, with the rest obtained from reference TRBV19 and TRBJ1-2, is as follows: DGGITQSPKYLFRKEGQNVTLSCEQNLNHDAMYWYRQDPGQGLRLIYYSQIVNDFQKGDIAEGYSVSREKKESFPLTVTSAQKNPTAFYLCASSLNGGYTFGSGTRLTVV.

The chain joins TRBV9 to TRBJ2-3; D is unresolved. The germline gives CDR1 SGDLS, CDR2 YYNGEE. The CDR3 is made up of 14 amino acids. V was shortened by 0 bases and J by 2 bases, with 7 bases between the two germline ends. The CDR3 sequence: CASSVELPTDTQYF. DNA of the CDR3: TGTGCCAGCAGCGTAGAGCTACCCACAGATACGCAGTATTTT.

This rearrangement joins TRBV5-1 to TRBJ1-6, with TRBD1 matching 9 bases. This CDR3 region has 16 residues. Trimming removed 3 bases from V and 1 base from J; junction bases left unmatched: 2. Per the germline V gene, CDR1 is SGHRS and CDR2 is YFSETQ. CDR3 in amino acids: CASSWTGASYNSPLHF. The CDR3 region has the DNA TGCGCCAGCAGCTGGACAGGGGCGTCCTATAATTCACCCCTCCACTTT.

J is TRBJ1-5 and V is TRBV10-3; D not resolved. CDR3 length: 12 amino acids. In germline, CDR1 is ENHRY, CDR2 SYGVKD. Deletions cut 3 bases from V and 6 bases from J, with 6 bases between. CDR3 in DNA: TGTGCCATCAGTGAACCGGGTCAGCCCCAGCATTTT. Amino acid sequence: CAISEPGQPQHF.

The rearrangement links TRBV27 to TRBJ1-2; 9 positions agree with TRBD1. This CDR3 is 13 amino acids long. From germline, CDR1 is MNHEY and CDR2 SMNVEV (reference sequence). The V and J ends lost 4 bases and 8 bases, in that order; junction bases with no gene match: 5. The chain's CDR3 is CASSSRTGDGYTF. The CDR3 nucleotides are TGTGCCAGCAGTTCCCGGACAGGGGACGGCTACACCTTC.

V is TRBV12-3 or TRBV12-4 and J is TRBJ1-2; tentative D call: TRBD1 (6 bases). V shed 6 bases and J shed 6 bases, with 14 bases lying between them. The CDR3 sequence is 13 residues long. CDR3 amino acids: CASRHRVKNGYTF. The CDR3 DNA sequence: TGTGCCAGCAGGCACAGGGTTAAGAATGGCTACACCTTC.

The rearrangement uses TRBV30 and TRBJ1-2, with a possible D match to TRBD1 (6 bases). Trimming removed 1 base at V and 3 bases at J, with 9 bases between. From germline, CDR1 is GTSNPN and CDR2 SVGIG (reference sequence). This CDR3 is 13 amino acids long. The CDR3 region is CAWSGQADYGYTF. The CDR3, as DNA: TGTGCCTGGAGTGGACAGGCTGACTATGGCTACACCTTC.

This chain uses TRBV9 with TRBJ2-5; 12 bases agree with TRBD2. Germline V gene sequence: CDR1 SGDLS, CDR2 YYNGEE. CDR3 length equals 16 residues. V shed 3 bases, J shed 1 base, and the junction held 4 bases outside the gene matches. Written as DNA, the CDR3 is TGTGCCAGCAGCGCCAGACTAGCGGGGGCCCAAGAGACCCAGTACTTC. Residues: CASSARLAGAQETQYF.

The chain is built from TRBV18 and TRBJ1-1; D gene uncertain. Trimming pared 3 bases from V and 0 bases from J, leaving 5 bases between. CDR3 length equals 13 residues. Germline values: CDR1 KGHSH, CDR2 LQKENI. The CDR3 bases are TGTGCCAGCTCACCCGGTTTGAACACTGAAGCTTTCTTT. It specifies CASSPGLNTEAFF.

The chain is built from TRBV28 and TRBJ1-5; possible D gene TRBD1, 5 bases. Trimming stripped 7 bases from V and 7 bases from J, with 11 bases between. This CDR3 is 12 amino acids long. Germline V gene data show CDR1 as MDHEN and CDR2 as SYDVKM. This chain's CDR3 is CASTGVDQPQHF. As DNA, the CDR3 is TGTGCCAGCACGGGGGTAGACCAGCCCCAGCATTTT.

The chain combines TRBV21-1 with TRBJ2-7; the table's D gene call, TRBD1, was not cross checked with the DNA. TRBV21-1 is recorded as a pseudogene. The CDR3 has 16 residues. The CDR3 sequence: CASSKDAGRNSYEQYV. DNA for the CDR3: TGTGCCAGCAGCAAAGACGCAGGAAGGAACAGCTACGAGCAGTACGTC.

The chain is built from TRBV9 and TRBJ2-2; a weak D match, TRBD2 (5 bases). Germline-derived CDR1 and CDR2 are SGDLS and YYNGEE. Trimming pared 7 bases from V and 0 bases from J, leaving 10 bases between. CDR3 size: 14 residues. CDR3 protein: CASGGLTNTGELFF. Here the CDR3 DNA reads TGTGCCAGCGGAGGACTTACGAACACCGGGGAGCTGTTTTTT.

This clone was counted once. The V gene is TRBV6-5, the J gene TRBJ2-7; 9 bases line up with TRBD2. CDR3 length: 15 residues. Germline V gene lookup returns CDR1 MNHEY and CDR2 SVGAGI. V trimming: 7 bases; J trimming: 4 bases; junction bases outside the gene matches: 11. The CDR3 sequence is CASKKGSGRRYEQYF. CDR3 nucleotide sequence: TGTGCCAGCAAAAAAGGTAGCGGGAGAAGGTACGAGCAGTACTTC.

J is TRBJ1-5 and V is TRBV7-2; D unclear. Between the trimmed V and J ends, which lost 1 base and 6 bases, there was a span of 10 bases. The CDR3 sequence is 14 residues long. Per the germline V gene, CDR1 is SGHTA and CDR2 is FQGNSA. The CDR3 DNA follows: TGTGCCAGCAGCTTAGATCTGGTTAGTCAGCCCCAGCATTTT. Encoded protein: CASSLDLVSQPQHF.

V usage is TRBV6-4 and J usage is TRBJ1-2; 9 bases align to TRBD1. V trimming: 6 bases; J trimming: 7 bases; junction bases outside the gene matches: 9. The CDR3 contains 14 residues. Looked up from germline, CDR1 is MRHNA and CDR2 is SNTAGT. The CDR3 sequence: CASSPGQGVVGYTF. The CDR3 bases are TGTGCCAGCAGCCCGGGACAGGGTGTAGTTGGCTACACCTTC.

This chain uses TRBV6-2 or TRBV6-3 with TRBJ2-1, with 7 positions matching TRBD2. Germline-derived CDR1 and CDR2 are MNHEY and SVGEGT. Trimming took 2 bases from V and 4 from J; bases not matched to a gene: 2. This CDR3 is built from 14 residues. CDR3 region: CASSYGGGYNEQFF. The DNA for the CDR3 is TGTGCCAGCAGTTACGGGGGGGGGTACAATGAGCAGTTCTTC.

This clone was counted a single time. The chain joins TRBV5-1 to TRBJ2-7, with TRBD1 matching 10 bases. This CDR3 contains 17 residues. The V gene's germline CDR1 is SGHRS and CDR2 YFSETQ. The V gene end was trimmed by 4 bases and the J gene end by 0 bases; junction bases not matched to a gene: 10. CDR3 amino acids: CASSPGTGASSSYEQYV. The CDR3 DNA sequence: TGCGCCAGCAGCCCAGGGACAGGGGCCTCAAGCTCCTACGAGCAGTACGTC.

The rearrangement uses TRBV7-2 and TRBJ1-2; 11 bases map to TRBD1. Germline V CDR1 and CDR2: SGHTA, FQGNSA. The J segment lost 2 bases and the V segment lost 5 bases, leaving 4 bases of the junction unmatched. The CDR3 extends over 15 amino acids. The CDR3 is CASSLGQGANYGYTF. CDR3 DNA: TGTGCCAGCAGCCTAGGACAGGGGGCCAACTATGGCTACACCTTC.

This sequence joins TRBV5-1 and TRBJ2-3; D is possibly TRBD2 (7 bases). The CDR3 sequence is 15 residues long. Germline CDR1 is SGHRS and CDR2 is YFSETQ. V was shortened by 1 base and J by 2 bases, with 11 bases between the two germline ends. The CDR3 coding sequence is TGCGCCAGCAGCTTGCCGGGGGGACACACAGATACGCAGTATTTT. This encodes CASSLPGGHTDTQYF.

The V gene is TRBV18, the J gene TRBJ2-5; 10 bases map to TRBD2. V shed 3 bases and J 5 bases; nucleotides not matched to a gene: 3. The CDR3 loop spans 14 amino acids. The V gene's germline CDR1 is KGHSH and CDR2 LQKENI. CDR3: CASSPGTSVETQYF. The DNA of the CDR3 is TGTGCCAGCTCACCCGGGACTAGCGTTGAGACCCAGTACTTC.

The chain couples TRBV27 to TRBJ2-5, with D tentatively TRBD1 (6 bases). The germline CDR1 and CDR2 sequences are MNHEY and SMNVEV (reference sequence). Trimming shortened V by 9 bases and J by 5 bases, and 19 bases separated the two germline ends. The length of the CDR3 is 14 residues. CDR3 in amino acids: CASSQGRGTETQYF. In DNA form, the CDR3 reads TGTGCCAGTTCCCAGGGCAGGGGTACGGAGACCCAGTACTTC.

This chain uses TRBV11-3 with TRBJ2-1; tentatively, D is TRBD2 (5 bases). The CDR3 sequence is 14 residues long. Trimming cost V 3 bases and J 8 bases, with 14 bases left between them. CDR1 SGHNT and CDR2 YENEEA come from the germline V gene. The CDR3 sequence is CASSFGEAEDEQFF. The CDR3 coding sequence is TGTGCCAGCAGCTTCGGGGAAGCCGAAGATGAGCAGTTCTTC.

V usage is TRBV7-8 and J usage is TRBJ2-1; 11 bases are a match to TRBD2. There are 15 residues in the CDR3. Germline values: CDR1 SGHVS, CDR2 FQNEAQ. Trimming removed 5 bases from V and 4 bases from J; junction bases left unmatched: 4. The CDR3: CASSPGTSGYNEQFF. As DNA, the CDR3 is TGTGCCAGCAGCCCCGGGACTAGCGGTTACAATGAGCAGTTCTTC.

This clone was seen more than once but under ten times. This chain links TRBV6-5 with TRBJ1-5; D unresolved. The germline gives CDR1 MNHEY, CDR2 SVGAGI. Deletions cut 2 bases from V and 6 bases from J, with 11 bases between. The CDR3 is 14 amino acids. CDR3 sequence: CASSYTLGSQPQHF. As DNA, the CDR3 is TGTGCCAGCAGTTACACCCTAGGAAGTCAGCCCCAGCATTTT.